Each of the 20 T cell receptor beta chains below was sequenced from the same sample in a study of beta chain features in type 1 diabetes. TCRB transcripts that were expressed got sequenced, as all of the isolated RNA had been reverse transcribed. Assay: immunoSEQ multiplex PCR; the TCRdb copy retains only in-frame clones and omits some. Counted here are fewer than 300,000 clones, about 20% occurring once; the ten biggest clones make up 0.028%. Their target antigens are unknown. The study's findings and limits: Across all four CD4+ subsets, people with type 1 diabetes showed modestly shorter TCRB CDR3s.

Specimen: naive CD4+ T cells from blood. The receptors originated from a middle-aged woman with type 1 diabetes.

This chain links TRBV28 with TRBJ2-1, with 10 bases fitting TRBD2. CDR1 and CDR2 (germline): MDHEN, SYDVKM. This CDR3 region has 16 residues. Trimming removed 4 bases from V and 5 bases from J; junction bases left unmatched: 8. CDR3 loop: CASSSPAGGPNNEQFF. CDR3 bases: TGTGCCAGCAGTTCCCCAGCGGGGGGGCCCAACAATGAGCAGTTCTTC.

V usage is TRBV7-2 and J usage is TRBJ2-3; D gene unclear. V lost 0 bases and J lost 4, with 8 bases in between. Germline V lookup: CDR1 SGHTA, CDR2 FQGNSA. CDR3 size: 14 residues. For the CDR3, the DNA is TGTGCCAGCAGCTTAGCTCCCACAGCAGATACGCAGTATTTT. Translating gives CASSLAPTADTQYF.

This clone turned up a few times. The CDR3 loop is CASSLVAGMNTEAFF. DNA for the CDR3: TGTGCCAGCAGCTTGGTCGCAGGCATGAACACTGAAGCTTTCTTT. The chain links TRBV5-4 to TRBJ1-1, with unresolved D. Germline V CDR1 and CDR2: SGHNT, YYREEE (reference sequence). The CDR3 is 15 residues long. Trimming pared 0 bases from V and 0 bases from J, leaving 9 bases between.

The chain couples TRBV30 to TRBJ2-1, with TRBD2 as a possible D gene (5 bases). Germline CDR1 is GTSNPN and CDR2 is SVGIG (reference sequence). The CDR3 sequence is 14 residues long. The ends were cut back, 2 bases at V and 2 bases at J, with 10 bases in the middle. CDR3 sequence (DNA): TGTGCCTGGAGTATGGCTAGCCCCTACAATGAGCAGTTCTTC. It encodes CAWSMASPYNEQFF.

This clone was detected a few times. This chain links TRBV28 with TRBJ1-5; tentative D call: TRBD1 (5 bases). With 7 bases removed from V and 6 bases from J, the gap between germline ends came to 7 bases. The CDR3 consists of 11 residues. The germline gives CDR1 MDHEN, CDR2 SYDVKM. This CDR3 reads CASNGGQPQHF. CDR3 sequence (DNA): TGTGCCAGCAACGGGGGTCAGCCCCAGCATTTT.

This rearrangement joins TRBV29-1 to TRBJ2-1, with 7 bases matching TRBD1. This CDR3 spans 13 amino acids. CDR1 is SQVTM and CDR2 is ANQGSEA in the germline V gene. V dropped 3 bases and J dropped 5; count of bases not matched to a gene: 4. The CDR3, as DNA: TGCAGCGTTGAGAGGGACAGTAACAATGAGCAGTTCTTC. Amino acid sequence: CSVERDSNNEQFF.

The CDR3 nucleotides are TGTGCCAGCTCACCCGGGACAGGGACCTATGGCTACACCTTC. This sequence encodes CASSPGTGTYGYTF. The rearrangement joins TRBV18 to TRBJ1-2, with 9 bases that match TRBD1. This CDR3 is 14 amino acids long. J gave up 4 bases and V 3 bases, and 3 bases lay outside the gene matches. CDR1 KGHSH and CDR2 LQKENI come from the germline V gene. The entire variable domain, with the rest obtained from reference TRBV18 and TRBJ1-2, is as follows: NAGVMQNPRHLVRRRGQEARLRCSPMKGHSHVYWYRQLPEEGLKFMVYLQKENIIDESGMPKERFSAEFPKEGPSILRIQQVVRGDSAAYFCASSPGTGTYGYTFGSGTRLTVV.

The table lists this clone with a few counts. The gene calls are TRBV9 and TRBJ2-6; 8 bases map to TRBD1. The CDR3 totals 15 residues. The V segment lost 4 bases and the J segment 4 bases; nucleotides outside the gene matches: 4. Germline CDR1 reads SGDLS; CDR2 reads YYNGEE. CDR3 bases: TGTGCCAGCAGCAACAGGGGGGCCGGGGCCAACGTCCTGACTTTC. Translated: CASSNRGAGANVLTF. The full variable domain, completed using reference TRBV9 and TRBJ2-6, is DSGVTQTPKHLITATGQRVTLRCSPRSGDLSVYWYQQSLDQGLQFLIQYYNGEERAKGNILERFSAQQFPDLHSELNLSSLELGDSALYFCASSNRGAGANVLTFGAGSRLTVL.

The rearrangement links TRBV5-4 to TRBJ2-1; D is possibly TRBD2 (5 bases). This CDR3 has 15 amino acids. CDR1 is SGHNT, CDR2 YYREEE, per germline (reference sequence). Deletions cut 1 base from V and 1 base from J, with 9 bases between. CDR3: CASSLTTISYNEQFF. The CDR3 DNA sequence: TGTGCCAGCAGCTTGACGACTATATCCTACAATGAGCAGTTCTTC.

This clone was observed a handful of times. CDR3 amino acids: CASSLGAAGGYNEQFF. In DNA, the CDR3 is TGCGCCAGCAGCTTGGGAGCAGCGGGTGGCTACAATGAGCAGTTCTTC. This rearrangement joins TRBV5-1 to TRBJ2-1; D perhaps matches TRBD2 (6 bases). The CDR3 runs 16 residues. V was shortened by 0 bases and J by 3 bases, with 13 bases between the two germline ends. Germline V gene sequence: CDR1 SGHRS, CDR2 YFSETQ. The full variable domain, in which reference TRBV5-1 and TRBJ2-1 provide the parts outside the CDR3, is KAGVTQTPRYLIKTRGQQVTLSCSPISGHRSVSWYQQTPGQGLQFLFEYFSETQRNKGNFPGRFSGRQFSNSRSEMNVSTLELGDSALYLCASSLGAAGGYNEQFFGPGTRLTVL.

The chain is built from TRBV6-5 and TRBJ2-2; D is undetermined. The CDR3 sequence is 12 residues long. CDR1 and CDR2 (germline): MNHEY, SVGAGI. The V end lost 3 bases, the J end lost 4 bases, and 3 bases lay between the germline ends. Here the CDR3 DNA reads TGTGCCAGCAGTTATAGCACCGGGGAGCTGTTTTTT. Protein sequence: CASSYSTGELFF.

This clone was seen a handful of times. This chain connects TRBV4-1 to TRBJ2-2, with TRBD2 matching 14 bases. The V gene's germline CDR1 is MGHRA and CDR2 YSYEKL. The V and J ends lost 3 bases and 0 bases, in that order; junction bases with no gene match: 6. The CDR3 totals 19 residues. CDR3 in amino acids: CASSHRTSGRTSNTGELFF. The DNA of the CDR3 is TGCGCCAGCAGCCACCGGACTAGCGGGAGGACTTCGAACACCGGGGAGCTGTTTTTT.

This clone was detected only a few times. The rearrangement uses TRBV29-1 and TRBJ2-2; weak D call: TRBD2 (5 bases). V lost 4 bases and J 4 bases, leaving 13 bases between the germline ends. CDR3 length equals 14 residues. CDR1 is SQVTM, CDR2 ANQGSEA, per germline. The CDR3 sequence: CSVVRLASTGELFF. CDR3 nucleotides: TGCAGCGTTGTTAGGCTAGCTAGCACCGGGGAGCTGTTTTTT.

The V call is TRBV6-5, the J call TRBJ2-3, with TRBD2 matching over 10 bases. The CDR3 sequence is 16 residues long. Germline V gives CDR1 MNHEY, CDR2 SVGAGI. V lost 0 bases, J lost 3 bases, and 3 bases stayed unmatched. For the CDR3, the DNA is TGTGCCAGCAGTTACTCGGCTAGCGGGGGAACAGATACGCAGTATTTT. This encodes CASSYSASGGTDTQYF.

This clone has more than one count but fewer than ten. The chain has TRBV28 and TRBJ1-6; 7 bases are shared with TRBD1. This CDR3 contains 14 residues. Germline V gene lookup returns CDR1 MDHEN and CDR2 SYDVKM. V shed 4 bases and J 12 bases; nucleotides not matched to a gene: 9. For the CDR3, the DNA is TGTGCCAGCAGTTCTCCCATGACAGGGTTACCCCTCCACTTT. It encodes CASSSPMTGLPLHF.

This clone occurred a few times. The gene calls are TRBV18 and TRBJ1-2; a weak D match, TRBD1 (6 bases). Trimming removed 3 bases from V and 4 bases from J, with 12 bases in between. From germline, CDR1 is KGHSH and CDR2 LQKENI. CDR3 length: 14 amino acids. This CDR3 is CASSPPGTPYGYTF. The CDR3 bases are TGTGCCAGCTCACCCCCCGGGACACCCTATGGCTACACCTTC.

The chain couples TRBV4-1 to TRBJ2-5; TRBD2 might be the D (6 bases). CDR1 is MGHRA and CDR2 is YSYEKL in the germline V gene. Trimming shortened V by 4 bases and J by 5 bases, and 14 bases separated the two germline ends. CDR3 length equals 14 residues. This CDR3 is CASSRGREEETQYF. Here the CDR3 DNA reads TGCGCCAGCAGCCGCGGCAGGGAGGAGGAGACCCAGTACTTC.

This clone was observed a few times. This sequence joins TRBV5-8 and TRBJ1-2, with D perhaps TRBD1 (6 bases). Germline V gives CDR1 SGHTS, CDR2 YDEGEE. This CDR3 is built from 13 residues. V dropped 4 bases and J dropped 8 bases, with 15 bases sitting between them. The CDR3 bases are TGTGCCAGCAGCATGACCACAGGGCGAGGCTACACCTTC. Translation: CASSMTTGRGYTF.

This clone came up a few times. The V call is TRBV29-1, the J call TRBJ1-2, with a weak D call TRBD1 (5 bases). The germline V gene has CDR1 SQVTM and CDR2 ANQGSEA. V was trimmed by 0 bases and J by 6 bases, leaving 8 bases between them. The CDR3 totals 12 residues. CDR3 amino acids: CSVEEGADGYTF. Here the CDR3 DNA reads TGCAGCGTTGAAGAAGGGGCGGATGGCTACACCTTC.

This sequence joins TRBV28 and TRBJ1-4, with D unresolved. The CDR3 has 14 residues. The V gene's germline CDR1 is MDHEN and CDR2 SYDVKM. Between the trimmed V and J ends, which lost 6 bases and 8 bases, there was a span of 16 bases. CDR3 sequence: CASSRLVGFEKLFF. The DNA for the CDR3 is TGTGCCAGCAGCCGACTAGTAGGCTTCGAAAAACTGTTTTTT.